Following are 2 T cell receptor beta chains from one sample sequenced in a study of B cell selection in AIRE deficiency. Conventional CD4 T cells were sorted as CD4+CD127+ cells. Profiled with immunoSEQ multiplex PCR; TCRdb holds only in-frame clones, not every one. Among 20,000 to 30,000 clones listed, 96% were seen once. Sequencing was done on a sample of CD4+CD127+ conventional T cells sorted from PBMCs. Receptors were obtained from a human donor in good health.

The genes are TRBV2 and TRBJ1-4; 7 bases map to TRBD1. Unmatched junction bases numbered 8, after V lost 6 bases and J lost 4 bases. There are 15 residues in the CDR3. Germline assignment: CDR1 SNHLY and CDR2 FYNNEI. The CDR3 reads CASRGQPVDNEKLFF. The CDR3 DNA is TGTGCCAGCAGGGGACAGCCAGTCGATAATGAAAAACTGTTTTTT.

This clone was detected once. The CDR3 DNA follows: TGTGCCAGCAGCTTGTGGCAGGTCCCCTACAATGAGCAGTTCTTC. As protein: CASSLWQVPYNEQFF. The J gene is TRBJ2-1, the V gene TRBV5-6; no definite D call. The CDR3 runs 15 residues. Germline CDR1 and CDR2: SGHDT and YYEEEE. V shed 1 base and J shed 2 bases, with 10 bases lying between them.